The clone carrying this TCR beta chain was observed a single time. Its target is not known. Clones were sequenced by immunoSEQ multiplex PCR, and TCRdb holds only the in-frame ones, with some missing. This table has tens of thousands of clones, less than 95% appearing once. The sample belongs to a study of T cell responses to AZD1222 COVID-19 vaccine. Regarding the study as a whole: CD4 TCRs associated with vaccination spanned spike, dominating at 160-218 and 743-854.

CDR1 and CDR2 (germline): MNHEY, SVGAGI. This CDR3 is 16 amino acids long. With 0 bases removed from V and 0 bases from J, the gap between germline ends came to 8 bases. The chain has TRBV6-5 and TRBJ1-4; the D is unclear. The sequences come from peripheral blood, collected 28 days after the second AZD1222 dose. The receptor was isolated from an adult who received the AZD1222 COVID-19 vaccine. As DNA, the CDR3 is TGTGCCAGCAGTTACTCCTGGGCAGCAACTAATGAAAAACTGTTTTTT. Protein product: CASSYSWAATNEKLFF.